These 14 T cell receptor beta chains were all obtained from the same sample, sequenced in a study of vaccination and CD4 T cells after COVID-19. Their specific antigens are unknown. The Oncomine TCR Beta short-read assay was applied to DNA of cultured CD4+ T cells. TCRdb passed the PCR reads through MiXCR, listing each CDR3 protein once. The table includes 15,000 to 20,000 distinct CDR3 sequences, approximately 57% detected once. Treatment indicated: approximately 9-day PBMC culture with coronavirus spike peptide pools or control peptides (ViraFEST assay). The sample consisted of CD4+ T cells from blood, cultured in vitro. Receptors were obtained from a human donor who had recovered from COVID-19.

This clonotype was detected a few times. The chain is built from TRBV12-3 or TRBV12-4 and TRBJ1-2; D is undetermined. The CDR3 has 13 amino acids. V shed 2 bases and J shed 2 bases, with 6 bases lying between them. Written as DNA, the CDR3 is TGTGCCAGCAGTTTATGGGGAAACTATGGCTACACCTTC. Encoded protein: CASSLWGNYGYTF.

The chain links TRBV15 to TRBJ1-1, with TRBD1 matching over 8 bases. CDR3 size: 18 residues. Unmatched junction bases numbered 13, after V lost 0 bases and J lost 4 bases. Germline lookup yields CDR1 LNHNV and CDR2 YYDKDF (reference sequence). The CDR3 nucleotides are TGTGCCACCAGCAGAGATATTTTTGGGACAGGAGGTACCACTGAAGCTTTCTTT. This codes for CATSRDIFGTGGTTEAFF.

This clonotype was recorded a few times. V is TRBV24-1 and J is TRBJ1-2; the D is unclear. V was shortened by 5 bases and J by 4 bases, with 16 bases between the two germline ends. Germline V lookup: CDR1 KGHDR, CDR2 SFDVKD. The CDR3 contains 15 residues. This CDR3 is CATSALRILPYGYTF. DNA of the CDR3: TGTGCCACCAGTGCCCTTCGGATCCTGCCCTATGGCTACACCTTC.

The chain has TRBV12-3 or TRBV12-4 and TRBJ1-1, with a possible D match to TRBD1 (5 bases). Trimming stripped 5 bases from V and 10 bases from J, with 14 bases between. The CDR3 length is 12 residues. The CDR3 DNA follows: TGTGCCAGCAGTGAGGGGAATTTCGGAGCTTTCTTT. It is translated as CASSEGNFGAFF.

The chain employs TRBV20-1 and TRBJ1-5; D gene unclear. V was trimmed by 7 bases and J by 0 bases, leaving 16 bases between them. The CDR3 has 15 residues. CDR1 and CDR2 (germline): DFQATT, SNEGSKA (reference sequence). The CDR3: CSVSGSVYSNQPQHF. The CDR3 DNA is TGCAGTGTCTCGGGATCGGTCTATAGCAATCAGCCCCAGCATTTT.

This clonotype was picked up a small number of times. The V and J genes are TRBV24-1 and TRBJ2-3; either TRBD1 or TRBD2 may fit D (5 bases each). The V end was cut by 3 bases, the J end by 4 bases, with 16 bases between. Germline assignment: CDR1 KGHDR and CDR2 SFDVKD. The CDR3 is 16 amino acids. CDR3 nucleotides: TGTGCCACCAGTGATCTTGAGGGGTCTCAGGCAGATACGCAGTATTTT. It translates to CATSDLEGSQADTQYF.

The chain combines TRBV11-2 with TRBJ2-5; TRBD2 matches at 7 bases. V lost 5 bases and J lost 5; bases outside the gene matches: 2. Germline CDR1 SGHAT, CDR2 FQNNGV. The CDR3 sequence is 12 residues long. DNA for the CDR3: TGTGCCAGCAGCAGGCGGGGGGAGACCCAGTACTTC. As protein: CASSRRGETQYF.

This clonotype was seen a few times. The gene calls are TRBV2 and TRBJ1-6; tentative D call: TRBD1 (5 bases). CDR1 is SNHLY and CDR2 is FYNNEI in the germline V gene. Trimming shortened V by 10 bases and J by 8 bases, and 18 bases separated the two germline ends. There are 14 residues in the CDR3. CDR3 protein: CATGGSLSDSPLHF. The CDR3 DNA sequence: TGTGCCACTGGGGGGAGTTTAAGTGATTCACCCCTCCACTTT.

This chain links TRBV7-6 with TRBJ1-1, with a weak D call TRBD1 (5 bases). The CDR3 length is 13 residues. V lost 3 bases, J lost 5 bases, and 10 bases lay in between. Germline CDR1 reads SGHVS; CDR2 reads FNYEAQ. The CDR3 nucleotides are TGTGCCAGCAGCTTGGGGGTTGGGACTGAAGCTTTCTTT. It yields the protein CASSLGVGTEAFF.

V usage is TRBV4-1 and J usage is TRBJ1-1, with D unclear. This CDR3 has 13 amino acids. Trimming took off 0 bases at V and 8 bases at J, with 10 bases between the two ends. In germline, CDR1 is MGHRA, CDR2 YSYEKL. The CDR3 region has the DNA TGCGCCAGCAGCCAAGATAGGGCGGGGGAAGCTTTCTTT. It codes for CASSQDRAGEAFF.

This clonotype was recorded a few times. The V call is TRBV6-1, the J call TRBJ2-3; D is possibly TRBD2 (6 bases). Germline-derived CDR1 and CDR2 are MNHNS and SASEGT. V lost 6 bases and J 4 bases, leaving 17 bases between the germline ends. CDR3 length: 15 residues. The CDR3 region has the DNA TGTGCCAGCAGGAGGGAGTGGGGGGTTTCAGATACGCAGTATTTT. It encodes CASRREWGVSDTQYF.

Only one count was recorded for this clonotype. CDR3: CASRSGQVLYNEQFF. The CDR3 nucleotides read TGTGCCAGCAGATCGGGACAGGTCTTGTACAATGAGCAGTTCTTC. The rearrangement joins TRBV27 to TRBJ2-1; 8 positions agree with TRBD1. The CDR3 has 15 residues. Germline-derived CDR1 and CDR2 are MNHEY and SMNVEV (reference sequence). V gave up 6 bases and J gave up 4 bases; unmatched junction bases: 8.

The chain recombines TRBV19 with TRBJ1-5; D gene ambiguous. Germline loops: CDR1 LNHDA, CDR2 SQIVND (reference sequence). Trimming removed 3 bases from V and 7 bases from J, with 10 bases in between. The CDR3 contains 13 residues. The CDR3 reads CASSIALTQPQHF. The CDR3 DNA sequence: TGTGCCAGTAGTATCGCACTGACACAGCCCCAGCATTTT.

This sequence joins TRBV20-1 and TRBJ1-5; 7 bases are shared with TRBD1. This CDR3 is built from 15 residues. V was clipped by 5 bases and J by 1 base; unmatched bases: 8. The V gene's germline CDR1 is DFQATT and CDR2 SNEGSKA (reference sequence). CDR3 nucleotides: TGCAGTGCTTTAGACCCGACAGGGAGCAATCAGCCCCAGCATTTT. This encodes CSALDPTGSNQPQHF.